Below, 30 T cell receptor beta chains from the same sample are listed, as sequenced in a study of glioma-infiltrating T cells. Amplification of TCR alpha and beta CDR3 regions from RNA used iRepertoire nested multiplex PCR. TCRdb re-analysed the multiplex PCR reads in MiXCR, keeping a single row per CDR3 protein. The sample has about 140,000 distinct CDR3 sequences, 35% to 50% seen once; the top ten hold 20% to 25%. Source material: glioma tissue, nonneoplastic brain tissue, or PBMCs (not recorded which). The receptor source for this set is a human donor with low-grade glioma or glioblastoma, undergoing nonglioma brain surgery, or in good health (not recorded which).

This sequence joins TRBV7-2 and TRBJ1-6; D is unclear. Germline-derived CDR1 and CDR2 are SGHTA and FQGNSA. The CDR3 runs to 15 residues. The V gene lost 1 base and the J gene lost 4 bases, with 8 bases spanning the gap. The CDR3, as DNA: TGTGCCAGCAGCTTAGTGAGGCATTATAATTCACCCCTCCACTTT. Its translation: CASSLVRHYNSPLHF.

V and J are TRBV10-3 and TRBJ1-5; D is perhaps TRBD1 (6 bases). The CDR3 contains 14 residues. Trimming cost V 2 bases and J 7 bases, with 12 bases left between them. Germline V lookup: CDR1 ENHRY, CDR2 SYGVKD. DNA for the CDR3: TGTGCCATCAGTGAGAGGGGGGTAGGCCAGCCCCAGCATTTT. Residues: CAISERGVGQPQHF.

Concerning this clonotype: At one boundary the junction diverges from the germline segment, which might be a read error. J is TRBJ2-1 and V is TRBV6-1, with unresolved D. Germline CDR1 reads MNHNS; CDR2 reads SASEGT. The CDR3 runs 12 residues. The CDR3 sequence is CASSFPNNKQFF. CDR3 nucleotide sequence: TGTGCCAGCAGCTTTCCGAACAATAAGCAGTTCTTC.

V gene TRBV6-2 or TRBV6-3 combines with J gene TRBJ1-5, with a possible D match to TRBD1 (6 bases). This CDR3 has 13 amino acids. Trimming removed 6 bases at V and 5 bases at J, with 11 bases between. CDR1 is MNHEY, CDR2 SVGEGT, per germline. In DNA form, the CDR3 reads TGTGCCAGCAGCACGGGACAAGATCAGCCCCAGCATTTT. Translation gives CASSTGQDQPQHF.

CDR3 residues: CAIGAGGQTDTQYF. As DNA, the CDR3 is TGTGCCATCGGAGCGGGGGGGCAAACAGATACGCAGTATTTT. The rearrangement uses TRBV10-3 and TRBJ2-3; 10 nucleotides line up with TRBD2. The CDR3 is 14 residues long. Per the germline V gene, CDR1 is ENHRY and CDR2 is SYGVKD. V dropped 8 bases and J dropped 3; count of bases not matched to a gene: 5.

This clonotype was detected a few times. The gene calls are TRBV20-1 and TRBJ1-1; D is possibly TRBD1 (6 bases). V lost 4 bases and J lost 4, with 13 bases in between. The CDR3 loop spans 13 amino acids. CDR1 DFQATT and CDR2 SNEGSKA come from the germline V gene (reference sequence). The CDR3 spells CSATQGRGTEAFF. As DNA, the CDR3 is TGCAGTGCTACTCAGGGGAGGGGCACTGAAGCTTTCTTT.

The rearrangement joins TRBV10-3 to TRBJ1-3, with D possibly being TRBD1 (6 bases). This CDR3 has 14 residues. Looked up from germline, CDR1 is ENHRY and CDR2 is SYGVKD. With 6 bases removed from V and 0 bases from J, the gap between germline ends came to 9 bases. DNA for the CDR3: TGTGCCATCAGGGACAGCAACTCTGGAAACACCATATATTTT. It yields the protein CAIRDSNSGNTIYF.

The chain joins TRBV4-1 to TRBJ2-7; D is ambiguous. V lost 4 bases and J 0 bases, leaving 13 bases between the germline ends. The germline V gene encodes CDR1 MGHRA and CDR2 YSYEKL. The CDR3 totals 15 residues. The CDR3 spells CASSPGLKSSYEQYF. For the CDR3, the DNA is TGCGCCAGCAGCCCGGGCCTTAAGAGCTCCTACGAGCAGTACTTC.

The rearrangement joins TRBV4-1 to TRBJ1-3; maybe TRBD1 (6 bases). This CDR3 has 14 residues. Germline CDR1 and CDR2: MGHRA and YSYEKL. Deletions cut 4 bases from V and 4 bases from J, with 11 bases between. The CDR3 DNA follows: TGCGCCAGCAGCCCATGGGGGGCCGGAAACACCATATATTTT. Protein sequence: CASSPWGAGNTIYF.

Only a few counts were recorded for this clonotype. V is TRBV27 and J is TRBJ1-1; TRBD1 might be the D (6 bases). CDR3 length equals 13 residues. Germline V gives CDR1 MNHEY, CDR2 SMNVEV (reference sequence). Trimming cost V 3 bases and J 6 bases, with 11 bases left between them. The CDR3 loop reads CASSLQGSPEAFF. The CDR3 nucleotides read TGTGCCAGCAGTTTGCAGGGGAGCCCTGAAGCTTTCTTT.

The chain employs TRBV6-1 and TRBJ2-1; D might be TRBD1 or TRBD2, each matching 6 bases. The V end was cut by 5 bases, the J end by 0 bases, with 26 bases between. Germline lookup yields CDR1 MNHNS and CDR2 SASEGT. The CDR3 runs 20 residues. The CDR3 protein is CASSPPSDRLGLPSYNEQFF. The CDR3 coding sequence is TGTGCCAGCAGTCCCCCGAGCGACAGGTTGGGACTTCCCTCCTACAATGAGCAGTTCTTC.

This clonotype was recorded a few times. This chain joins TRBV20-1 and TRBJ2-7; no clear D. Germline CDR1 reads DFQATT; CDR2 reads SNEGSKA (reference sequence). This CDR3 region has 12 residues. Trimming stripped 3 bases from V and 2 bases from J, with 8 bases between. CDR3 sequence reads: CSASVEPYEQYF. CDR3 nucleotides: TGCAGTGCTAGTGTGGAACCCTACGAGCAGTACTTC.

This clonotype occurred once. The chain recombines TRBV29-1 with TRBJ1-1; TRBD1 matches at 10 bases. Germline V lookup: CDR1 SQVTM, CDR2 ANQGSEA. V shed 6 bases and J 5 bases; nucleotides not matched to a gene: 6. The CDR3 is 13 amino acids. This CDR3 is CSVKGQGETEAFF. The CDR3 region has the DNA TGCAGCGTGAAAGGACAGGGGGAAACTGAAGCTTTCTTT.

This clonotype was picked up many times. J is TRBJ1-2 and V is TRBV6-6, with unresolved D. The CDR3 spans 13 residues. The germline CDR1 and CDR2 sequences are MNHNY and SVGAGI (reference sequence). Trimming removed 0 bases from V and 0 bases from J, with 2 bases in between. This chain's CDR3 is CASSYSANYGYTF. CDR3 DNA sequence: TGTGCCAGCAGTTACTCAGCTAACTATGGCTACACCTTC.

J is TRBJ1-2 and V is TRBV20-1; D may be TRBD1 (5 bases). CDR1 is DFQATT, CDR2 SNEGSKA, per germline (reference sequence). Trimming pared 2 bases from V and 4 bases from J, leaving 17 bases between. The CDR3 runs 15 residues. The CDR3 loop is CSARKPGDGTYGYTF. CDR3 bases: TGCAGTGCTAGAAAACCCGGCGACGGGACCTATGGCTACACCTTC.

For this clonotype: A junction end diverges from the germline sequence, so it may reflect a read error. The chain couples TRBV6-1 to TRBJ1-4; D call uncertain. Germline-derived CDR1 and CDR2 are MNHNS and SASEGT. This CDR3 comprises 12 residues. In nucleotides, the CDR3 is TGTGCCATCAGTGATGGTAATGAAAAACTGTTTTTT. It encodes CAISDGNEKLFF.

The sample holds a few counts of this clonotype. V is TRBV4-2 and J is TRBJ2-3; 8 positions agree with TRBD2. The CDR3 is 17 residues long. V lost 0 bases, J lost 2 bases, and 7 bases stayed unmatched. Germline V gene data show CDR1 as LGHNA and CDR2 as YNFKEQ. The CDR3 sequence is CASSQDLQRGNTDTQYF. CDR3 nucleotide sequence: TGTGCCAGCAGCCAAGATCTCCAGCGGGGGAACACAGATACGCAGTATTTT.

The chain carries TRBV6-1 and TRBJ2-7; 9 bases are shared with TRBD2. The V gene's germline CDR1 is MNHNS and CDR2 SASEGT. Trimming cost V 6 bases and J 4 bases; bases outside gene matches: 7. The CDR3 length is 14 residues. The CDR3 DNA reads as TGTGCCAGCAGATCCGTGCGGGGGGGGTACGAGCAGTACTTC. Protein sequence: CASRSVRGGYEQYF.

This rearrangement joins TRBV7-2 to TRBJ2-7; 9 bases agree with TRBD2. Germline-derived CDR1 and CDR2 are SGHTA and FQGNSA. This CDR3 region has 15 residues. J gave up 3 bases and V 4 bases, and 7 bases lay outside the gene matches. CDR3 residues: CASSYGASGDYEQYF. The CDR3 bases are TGTGCCAGCAGCTACGGGGCTAGCGGGGACTACGAGCAGTACTTC.

This clonotype was counted at least ten times. The CDR3 DNA reads TGTGCCAGCAGCGAGGGACAGGGGTCATCGCCCCAGCATTTT. Translating gives CASSEGQGSSPQHF. The genes are TRBV6-2 or TRBV6-3 and TRBJ1-5; TRBD1 matches 10 bases. Germline V CDR1 and CDR2: MNHEY, SVGEGT. This CDR3 is 14 amino acids long. The ends lost 6 bases at V and 9 bases at J; junction bases unmatched: 8.

There are many counts of this clonotype. This chain connects TRBV11-2 to TRBJ1-6; unclear D gene. Trimming removed 5 bases from V and 5 bases from J, with 10 bases in between. This CDR3 region has 14 residues. Germline CDR1 reads SGHAT; CDR2 reads FQNNGV. The CDR3 sequence: CASSRDSDNSPLHF. The CDR3 nucleotides are TGTGCCAGCAGCCGGGATTCCGATAATTCACCCCTCCACTTT.

V usage is TRBV5-1 and J usage is TRBJ2-7; a possible D gene is TRBD2 (7 bases). Trimming took off 4 bases at V and 5 bases at J, with 10 bases between the two ends. The CDR3 loop spans 12 amino acids. Germline values: CDR1 SGHRS, CDR2 YFSETQ. This chain's CDR3 is CASSPGGHEQYF. The DNA of the CDR3 is TGCGCCAGCAGCCCGGGGGGCCACGAGCAGTACTTC.

CDR3 nucleotides: TGTGCCAGCAGTATACTAGCGGGCGTCACAGATACGCAGTATTTT. It is translated as CASSILAGVTDTQYF. The gene calls are TRBV6-1 and TRBJ2-3, with TRBD2 identical over 9 bases. The length of the CDR3 is 15 residues. Germline V gene lookup returns CDR1 MNHNS and CDR2 SASEGT. Losses at the gene ends were 5 bases for V and 2 bases for J; bases not matched to a gene: 5.

The V gene is TRBV6-6, the J gene TRBJ1-2; D unclear. V lost 2 bases and J 0 bases, leaving 13 bases between the germline ends. CDR1 and CDR2 from the germline V gene are MNHNY and SVGAGI (reference sequence). The CDR3 is made up of 16 amino acids. CDR3 sequence: CASSYGAVGANYGYTF. Here the CDR3 DNA reads TGTGCCAGCAGTTACGGAGCGGTTGGAGCTAACTATGGCTACACCTTC.

The rearrangement uses TRBV2 and TRBJ2-3; TRBD2 agrees at 11 bases. CDR1 is SNHLY, CDR2 FYNNEI, per germline. The CDR3 has 12 residues. Unmatched junction bases numbered 6, after V lost 5 bases and J lost 14 bases. The DNA of the CDR3 is TGTGCCAGCAGTCCTACTAGCGGGAGAATGTATTTT. Its protein product is CASSPTSGRMYF.

The chain combines TRBV15 with TRBJ1-2; D is uncertain. Germline V gene lookup returns CDR1 LNHNV and CDR2 YYDKDF (reference sequence). The V and J ends lost 0 bases and 3 bases respectively, with 8 bases between them. This CDR3 spans 14 amino acids. The CDR3 DNA reads TGTGCCACCAGCAGAGATCTAAAGGACTATGGCTACACCTTC. As protein: CATSRDLKDYGYTF. Supplemented by reference TRBV15 and TRBJ1-2, the full variable domain reads DAMVIQNPRYQVTQFGKPVTLSCSQTLNHNVMYWYQQKSSQAPKLLFHYYDKDFNNEADTPDNFQSRRPNTSFCFLDIRSPGLGDTAMYLCATSRDLKDYGYTFGSGTRLTVV.

This sequence joins TRBV7-2 and TRBJ1-2; D not certain. The CDR3 is 14 amino acids. Trimming pared 5 bases from V and 0 bases from J, leaving 10 bases between. CDR1 is SGHTA, CDR2 FQGNSA, per germline. This chain's CDR3 is CASSPGSTNYGYTF. The CDR3 nucleotides read TGTGCCAGCAGCCCCGGGAGTACTAACTATGGCTACACCTTC.

This clonotype was seen repeatedly, ten times or more. For the CDR3, the DNA is TGTGCCACTCTGACCTTGCGGGGGATCTATGGCTACACCTTC. This translates into CATLTLRGIYGYTF. The V call is TRBV28, the J call TRBJ1-2; D may be TRBD1 (5 bases). The CDR3 is 14 amino acids. The germline V gene encodes CDR1 MDHEN and CDR2 SYDVKM. V was cut by 10 bases and J by 4 bases, with 19 bases left in between.

This clonotype was counted only a few times. The chain joins TRBV10-3 to TRBJ1-1; D gene ambiguous. With 10 bases removed from V and 0 bases from J, the gap between germline ends came to 12 bases. The CDR3 extends over 13 amino acids. CDR1 ENHRY and CDR2 SYGVKD come from the germline V gene. DNA of the CDR3: TGTGCCACCAAGATAGAGATGAACACTGAAGCTTTCTTT. It specifies CATKIEMNTEAFF.

The chain recombines TRBV7-2 with TRBJ1-1; D perhaps matches TRBD1 (5 bases). This CDR3 comprises 14 residues. Germline V gives CDR1 SGHTA, CDR2 FQGNSA. V lost 5 bases, J lost 7 bases, and 17 bases lay in between. Written as DNA, the CDR3 is TGTGCCAGCAGCCCCTCGACCGGGGGGTATGAAGCTTTCTTT. Translation: CASSPSTGGYEAFF.